Each of the 9 T cell receptor beta chains below was sequenced from the same sample in a study of human T cells and chemical hapten exposure. Time point specified: patch test 1, 2 weeks after DPC sensitization. Described treatment: therapeutic diphenylcyclopropenone sensitization with weekly scalp DPC. TCRdb itself ran the RACE reads through MiXCR, one entry per CDR3 protein. The sample lists about 120,000 distinct CDR3 sequences; roughly an eighth were seen once. Sequencing used whole blood, obtained in connection with sensitization to the hapten diphenylcyclopropenone (DPC). The receptors derive from a man aged 18 to 30 with alopecia areata. Some clones in this sample may be carry-over from other donors' samples.

The rearrangement uses TRBV27 and TRBJ2-7; a possible D gene is TRBD2 (5 bases). Trimming removed 5 bases from V and 0 bases from J, with 11 bases in between. This CDR3 has 14 amino acids. CDR1 is MNHEY, CDR2 SMNVEV, per germline (reference sequence). CDR3 coding DNA: TGTGCCAGCAGTCCCTCGGGGAGCTCCTACGAGCAGTACTTC. Its translation: CASSPSGSSYEQYF.

This clonotype has a handful of counts. The rearrangement links TRBV7-3 to TRBJ1-1; 12 nucleotides match TRBD1. CDR3 size: 16 residues. Germline lookup yields CDR1 SGHTA and CDR2 FQGTGA. Unmatched junction bases numbered 7, after V lost 4 bases and J lost 4 bases. CDR3 nucleotide sequence: TGTGCCAGCAGCTCCGGCGGGACAGGGGGCATCACTGAAGCTTTCTTT. Its protein is CASSSGGTGGITEAFF.

This clonotype has only a few counts. The CDR3 sequence is CASSLISASGGVQETQYF. The CDR3 DNA sequence: TGTGCCAGCAGTTTAATTAGCGCTAGCGGGGGGGTCCAAGAGACCCAGTACTTC. This rearrangement joins TRBV28 to TRBJ2-5, with 12 bases fitting TRBD2. V shed 2 bases, J shed 1 base, and the junction held 8 bases outside the gene matches. Germline V gives CDR1 MDHEN, CDR2 SYDVKM. This CDR3 region has 18 residues.

The chain is built from TRBV29-1 and TRBJ1-2; D is undetermined. Trimming took 5 bases from V and 4 from J, leaving 11 bases between them. Germline CDR1 reads SQVTM; CDR2 reads ANQGSEA. CDR3 length: 12 residues. CDR3 in DNA: TGCAGCGTTAAACACCAACCCTATGGCTACACCTTC. Translated: CSVKHQPYGYTF.

The rearrangement joins TRBV12-3 or TRBV12-4 to TRBJ1-5; 7 nucleotides match TRBD1. The CDR3 loop spans 16 amino acids. V shed 5 bases, J shed 2 bases, and the junction held 9 bases outside the gene matches. The CDR3 loop is CASSLRGGGGNQPQHF. The CDR3 nucleotides are TGTGCCAGCAGTCTGCGGGGAGGGGGCGGCAATCAGCCCCAGCATTTT.

This clonotype was picked up many times. This chain connects TRBV20-1 to TRBJ1-1, with D possibly matching TRBD1 (6 bases). Germline V gene data show CDR1 as DFQATT and CDR2 as SNEGSKA (reference sequence). There are 12 residues in the CDR3. V lost 6 bases, J lost 6 bases, and 14 bases lay in between. The CDR3 DNA follows: TGCAGTGCAACCCGCCGACAGGCTGAAGCTTTCTTT. It is translated as CSATRRQAEAFF.

This clonotype has more than one count but fewer than ten. The J gene is TRBJ1-1, the V gene TRBV29-1; D remains unclear. The V gene lost 1 base and the J gene lost 1 base, with 7 bases spanning the gap. The CDR3 has 13 residues. Germline V gene data show CDR1 as SQVTM and CDR2 as ANQGSEA. The CDR3 sequence is CSVEGVRNTEAFF. The CDR3 coding sequence is TGCAGCGTTGAAGGCGTCCGGAACACTGAAGCTTTCTTT.

Ten or more counts support this clonotype. This sequence joins TRBV7-3 and TRBJ1-4; 7 bases agree with TRBD1. The ends lost 6 bases at V and 10 bases at J; junction bases unmatched: 8. The CDR3 is made up of 13 amino acids. In germline, CDR1 is SGHTA, CDR2 FQGTGA. This CDR3 is CASRTDRATKLFF. CDR3 DNA sequence: TGTGCCAGCAGGACCGACAGGGCAACAAAACTGTTTTTT.

This clonotype was detected ten times or more. This rearrangement joins TRBV6-6 to TRBJ1-1; TRBD1 is a possible D gene (5 bases). CDR1 MNHNY and CDR2 SVGAGI come from the germline V gene (reference sequence). CDR3 size: 14 residues. The V and J ends lost 0 bases and 6 bases respectively, with 11 bases between them. CDR3 bases: TGTGCCAGCAGTTACTCAGCAGGGCTTTCTGAAGCTTTCTTT. Its protein product is CASSYSAGLSEAFF.